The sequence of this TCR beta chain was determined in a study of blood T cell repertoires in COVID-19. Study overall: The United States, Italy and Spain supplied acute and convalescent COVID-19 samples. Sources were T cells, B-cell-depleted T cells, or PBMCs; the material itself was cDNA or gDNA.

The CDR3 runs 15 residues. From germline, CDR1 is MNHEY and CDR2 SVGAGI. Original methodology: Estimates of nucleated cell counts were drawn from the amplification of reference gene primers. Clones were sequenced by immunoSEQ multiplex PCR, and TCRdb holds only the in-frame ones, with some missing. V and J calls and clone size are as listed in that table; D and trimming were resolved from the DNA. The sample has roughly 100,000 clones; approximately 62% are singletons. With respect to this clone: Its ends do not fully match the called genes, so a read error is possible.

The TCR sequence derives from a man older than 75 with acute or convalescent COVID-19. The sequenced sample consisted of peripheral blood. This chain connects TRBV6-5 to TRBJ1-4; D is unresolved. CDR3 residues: CASLSEVQTSEKLFF. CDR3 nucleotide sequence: TGTGCCAGCCTCTCAGAGGTACAGACTAGTGAAAAACTGTTTTTT.